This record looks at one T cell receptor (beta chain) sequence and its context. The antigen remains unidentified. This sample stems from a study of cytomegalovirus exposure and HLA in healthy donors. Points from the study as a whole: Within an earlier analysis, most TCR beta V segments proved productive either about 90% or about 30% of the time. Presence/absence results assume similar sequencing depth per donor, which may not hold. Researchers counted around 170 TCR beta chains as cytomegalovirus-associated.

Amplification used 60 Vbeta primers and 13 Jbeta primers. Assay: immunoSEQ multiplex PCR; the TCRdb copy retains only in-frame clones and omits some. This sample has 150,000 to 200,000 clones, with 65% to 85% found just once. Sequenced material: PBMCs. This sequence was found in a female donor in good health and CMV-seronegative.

The CDR3 is CASSLFRGPNTGELFF. The CDR3 DNA is TGTGCCAGCAGTTTGTTCAGGGGGCCGAACACCGGGGAGCTGTTTTTT. V gene TRBV27 combines with J gene TRBJ2-2; 8 nucleotides align to TRBD1. The CDR3 totals 16 residues. With V trimmed by 3 bases and J by 0 bases, 3 bases remained unmatched. Germline CDR1 is MNHEY and CDR2 is SMNVEV (reference sequence).